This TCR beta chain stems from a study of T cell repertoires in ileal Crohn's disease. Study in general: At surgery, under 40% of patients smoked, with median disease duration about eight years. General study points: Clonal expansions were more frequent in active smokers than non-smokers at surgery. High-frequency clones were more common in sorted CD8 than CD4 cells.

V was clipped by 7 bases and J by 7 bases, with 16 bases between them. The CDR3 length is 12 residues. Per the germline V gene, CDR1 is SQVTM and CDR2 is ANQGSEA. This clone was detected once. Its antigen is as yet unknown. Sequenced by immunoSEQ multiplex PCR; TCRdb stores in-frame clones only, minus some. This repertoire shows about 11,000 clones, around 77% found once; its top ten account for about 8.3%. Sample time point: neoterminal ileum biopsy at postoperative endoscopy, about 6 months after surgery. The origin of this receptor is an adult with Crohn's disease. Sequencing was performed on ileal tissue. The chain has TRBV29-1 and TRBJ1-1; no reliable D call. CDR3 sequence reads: CSATPGPNEAFF. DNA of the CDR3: TGCAGCGCAACCCCGGGTCCAAATGAAGCTTTCTTT.